This T cell receptor (beta chain) derives from a study of blood T cells in healthy people across ages. This clonotype was detected a few times. The authors extracted at least 5.5 micrograms of total RNA per sample. This CDR3 region has 15 residues. The germline CDR1 and CDR2 sequences are SGHRS and YFSETQ. Germline trimming cut 0 bases from V and 6 bases from J; bases unmatched to any gene: 5. A J-beta primer mix and a sample-barcoded 5' primer were used in a second PCR of about 7 to 12 cycles. Researchers report that a template-switch adaptor with 12 random nucleotides tagged each cDNA molecule. TCRdb independently ran MiXCR on the 5' RACE reads; one entry per CDR3 protein. The sample shows 270,000 or so distinct CDR3 sequences, 27% of them seen only once.

The V gene is TRBV5-1, the J gene TRBJ1-4; 7 bases agree with TRBD1. Input material: blood. This TCR came from a woman in her 70s in good health. DNA for the CDR3: TGCGCCAGCAGCTTGGGACAGGGTATGGATGAAAAACTGTTTTTT. Translation: CASSLGQGMDEKLFF.